Below, 25 T cell receptor beta chains from the same sample are listed, as sequenced in a study of cytomegalovirus exposure and HLA in healthy donors. 60 Vbeta and 13 Jbeta primers were used in PCR. TCRdb's table, derived via immunoSEQ multiplex PCR, lists solely in-frame clones and lacks some. The table lists 100,000 to 150,000 clones, 80% of them singletons, with approximately 10% in the top ten. Material: PBMCs. These receptors all stem from a man aged 25 to 45 in good health and CMV-seropositive.

V usage is TRBV29-1 and J usage is TRBJ2-3, with D maybe TRBD2 (5 bases). The CDR3 is made up of 15 amino acids. Trimming left V 4 bases short and J 5 bases short, with 19 bases between. Germline CDR1 SQVTM, CDR2 ANQGSEA. The CDR3 here is CSVVLAEAARDTQYF. CDR3 in DNA: TGCAGCGTTGTTCTGGCGGAGGCTGCAAGAGATACGCAGTATTTT.

This clone was recorded a few times. The chain joins TRBV5-6 to TRBJ1-2; D is perhaps TRBD1 (5 bases). V was pared by 3 bases and J by 3 bases, with 18 bases between. The germline CDR1 and CDR2 sequences are SGHDT and YYEEEE. CDR3 length equals 16 residues. The CDR3: CASSSVGRDQDYGYTF. In DNA form, the CDR3 reads TGTGCCAGCAGCTCCGTGGGGAGGGACCAGGACTATGGCTACACCTTC. The full variable domain, completed using reference TRBV5-6 and TRBJ1-2, is DAGVTQSPTHLIKTRGQQVTLRCSPKSGHDTVSWYQQALGQGPQFIFQYYEEEERQRGNFPDRFSGHQFPNYSSELNVNALLLGDSALYLCASSSVGRDQDYGYTFGSGTRLTVV.

As DNA, the CDR3 is TGCGCCAGCAGCTTGGGACAGTATAGCACAGATACGCAGTATTTT. Translation: CASSLGQYSTDTQYF. The chain combines TRBV5-1 with TRBJ2-3; possibly TRBD1 for D (5 bases). The CDR3 is 15 amino acids. CDR1 is SGHRS, CDR2 YFSETQ, per germline. V was shortened by 0 bases and J by 0 bases, with 8 bases between the two germline ends.

This chain links TRBV6-1 with TRBJ2-6; 9 bases are a match to TRBD1. Germline CDR1 and CDR2: MNHNS and SASEGT. The CDR3 sequence is 20 residues long. Trimming cost V 2 bases and J 3 bases; bases outside gene matches: 14. CDR3 residues: CASSEFEGTGFRSGANVLTF. The DNA of the CDR3 is TGTGCCAGCAGTGAATTTGAAGGGACAGGGTTCAGGAGTGGGGCCAACGTCCTGACTTTC.

This clone was picked up one time. The chain combines TRBV9 with TRBJ1-1; D gene uncertain. The ends were cut back, 4 bases at V and 1 base at J, with 14 bases in the middle. This CDR3 has 15 residues. Looked up from germline, CDR1 is SGDLS and CDR2 is YYNGEE. CDR3 DNA sequence: TGTGCCAGCAGCCCTCAGATAAGATCGAACACTGAAGCTTTCTTT. Translation gives CASSPQIRSNTEAFF. Full variable domain (remainder filled in from reference TRBV9 and TRBJ1-1): DSGVTQTPKHLITATGQRVTLRCSPRSGDLSVYWYQQSLDQGLQFLIQYYNGEERAKGNILERFSAQQFPDLHSELNLSSLELGDSALYFCASSPQIRSNTEAFFGQGTRLTVV.

The gene calls are TRBV10-2 and TRBJ2-3; 12 bases are a match to TRBD2. Germline V CDR1 and CDR2: WSHSY, SAAADI. CDR3 length equals 17 residues. The junction had 8 bases not matched to a gene; V was cut back by 3 bases and J by 4 bases. The CDR3 DNA reads as TGCGCCAGCAGTGATTATGCTAGCGGGGGGGCCCCAGATACGCAGTATTTT. Its protein is CASSDYASGGAPDTQYF.

The chain is built from TRBV2 and TRBJ2-1, with D unclear. The CDR3 length is 12 residues. Trimming cost V 6 bases and J 6 bases, with 9 bases left between them. Germline V gives CDR1 SNHLY, CDR2 FYNNEI. The CDR3 spells CASSGDSNEQFF. Here the CDR3 DNA reads TGTGCCAGCAGCGGAGACTCCAATGAGCAGTTCTTC.

Comment on this clone: Other nucleotide sequences from this sample produce the same CDR3. The V gene is TRBV28, the J gene TRBJ2-4, with D possibly TRBD2 on 6 matching bases. The CDR3 runs to 18 residues. The ends were cut back, 6 bases at V and 0 bases at J, with 21 bases in the middle. From germline, CDR1 is MDHEN and CDR2 SYDVKM. CDR3 sequence (DNA): TGTGCCAGCAGCCACGGGGGTCGGTGGTTTGGAGCCAAAAACATTCAGTACTTC. This codes for CASSHGGRWFGAKNIQYF.

The V and J genes are TRBV5-6 and TRBJ1-1; perhaps TRBD1 as D (5 bases). V was trimmed by 2 bases and J by 1 base, leaving 6 bases between them. Germline CDR1 reads SGHDT; CDR2 reads YYEEEE. This CDR3 is 13 amino acids long. The CDR3 coding sequence is TGTGCCAGCAGCTTCGGACAGAACACTGAAGCTTTCTTT. It codes for CASSFGQNTEAFF.

J is TRBJ2-2 and V is TRBV28; 10 nucleotides match TRBD2. Germline V lookup: CDR1 MDHEN, CDR2 SYDVKM. CDR3 size: 16 residues. Germline trimming cut 5 bases from V and 3 bases from J; bases unmatched to any gene: 6. As DNA, the CDR3 is TGTGCCAGCAGTCCAAGCGGGGGGGCGCACACCGGGGAGCTGTTTTTT. Protein product: CASSPSGGAHTGELFF.

Remarks on this clone: The junction departs from the called germline gene at one end, perhaps through a read error. The J gene is TRBJ1-1, the V gene TRBV7-6; D remains ambiguous. CDR1 SGHVS and CDR2 FNYEAQ come from the germline V gene. There are 10 residues in the CDR3. The CDR3 sequence: CLAGNTEAFF. The CDR3 region has the DNA TGCCTAGCAGGGAACACTGAAGCTTTCTTT.

This chain uses TRBV7-8 with TRBJ2-5; tentatively, D is TRBD2 (6 bases). V lost 1 base to trimming and J lost 7 bases, with 13 bases between them. This CDR3 is built from 14 residues. Germline V gene data show CDR1 as SGHVS and CDR2 as FQNEAQ. The DNA for the CDR3 is TGTGCCAGCAGCTTAGAAGGCGGGGCTGGGACCCAGTACTTC. This encodes CASSLEGGAGTQYF.

The genes are TRBV27 and TRBJ1-4, with TRBD1 matching 8 bases. The V segment lost 8 bases and the J segment 5 bases; nucleotides outside the gene matches: 7. This CDR3 is 14 amino acids long. Germline V gene data show CDR1 as MNHEY and CDR2 as SMNVEV (reference sequence). The CDR3 loop reads CASRYRGKNEKLFF. The CDR3 DNA is TGTGCCAGCCGCTACAGGGGGAAAAATGAAAAACTGTTTTTT.

This clone appeared a few times. The CDR3 DNA reads as TGTGCCAGCAGCTTGCGGTCGGGACAGGGGATACACGAGCAGTACTTC. Protein sequence: CASSLRSGQGIHEQYF. The chain links TRBV5-5 to TRBJ2-7, with 10 bases fitting TRBD1. V was pared by 1 base and J by 5 bases, with 9 bases of the junction left unmatched. The CDR3 is 16 amino acids. The germline V gene encodes CDR1 SGHKS and CDR2 YYEKEE (reference sequence). The complete variable domain, with remaining parts taken from reference TRBV5-5 and TRBJ2-7, reads DAGVTQSPTHLIKTRGQQVTLRCSPISGHKSVSWYQQVLGQGPQFIFQYYEKEERGRGNFPDRFSARQFPNYSSELNVNALLLGDSALYLCASSLRSGQGIHEQYFGPGTRLTVT.

The chain employs TRBV9 and TRBJ1-2, with D possibly TRBD1 on 5 matching bases. The V and J ends lost 3 bases and 8 bases respectively, with 23 bases between them. This CDR3 spans 16 amino acids. Per the germline V gene, CDR1 is SGDLS and CDR2 is YYNGEE. CDR3 DNA: TGTGCCAGCAGCGGCCCGACAGAGGAGGGGTATCGCGGCTACACCTTC. Translation gives CASSGPTEEGYRGYTF.

The CDR3 loop is CASSYGQHYGYTF. The CDR3 DNA is TGTGCCAGCAGTTACGGACAGCACTATGGCTACACCTTC. The chain is built from TRBV27 and TRBJ1-2; a possible D gene is TRBD1 (6 bases). The CDR3 runs to 13 residues. The V and J ends lost 4 bases and 3 bases respectively, with 9 bases between them. Germline V gene lookup returns CDR1 MNHEY and CDR2 SMNVEV (reference sequence).

The chain employs TRBV28 and TRBJ2-2, with TRBD1 matching 8 bases. V lost 2 bases to trimming and J lost 6 bases; unmatched junction nucleotides: 5. The CDR3 has 15 amino acids. Germline CDR1 is MDHEN and CDR2 is SYDVKM. CDR3 bases: TGTGCCAGCAGTTTACCCTCGACAGGGGCCGGGGAGCTGTTTTTT. Translation: CASSLPSTGAGELFF.

This clone was picked up a small number of times. The J gene is TRBJ1-4, the V gene TRBV27; 8 bases are a match to TRBD1. CDR1 MNHEY and CDR2 SMNVEV come from the germline V gene (reference sequence). The V and J ends lost 5 bases and 8 bases, in that order; junction bases with no gene match: 10. The CDR3 length is 15 residues. CDR3 sequence (DNA): TGTGCCAGCAGTCAAACAGGGGGTGGGAGAGAAAAACTGTTTTTT. This sequence encodes CASSQTGGGREKLFF.

The J gene is TRBJ2-7, the V gene TRBV7-7; 7 bases are a match to TRBD2. Losses at the gene ends were 5 bases for V and 2 bases for J; bases not matched to a gene: 9. The CDR3 covers 15 residues. CDR1 and CDR2 from the germline V gene are SSHAT and FNYEAQ (reference sequence). The CDR3 coding sequence is TGTGCCAGCAGCAGCGCCCCGGGGGGTACCTACGAGCAGTACTTC. Its protein product is CASSSAPGGTYEQYF.

The chain joins TRBV7-6 to TRBJ1-2, with 9 positions matching TRBD1. The CDR3 runs to 14 residues. Germline V CDR1 and CDR2: SGHVS, FNYEAQ. The J segment lost 4 bases and the V segment lost 6 bases, leaving 6 bases of the junction unmatched. The CDR3 DNA reads as TGTGCCAGCAGTCTGGACAGGGGAGGCTATGGCTACACCTTC. Encoded protein: CASSLDRGGYGYTF.

V gene TRBV5-1 combines with J gene TRBJ2-5, with a possible D match to TRBD2 (5 bases). Germline V gene lookup returns CDR1 SGHRS and CDR2 YFSETQ. The CDR3 has 14 residues. Trimming left V 1 base short and J 1 base short, with 8 bases between. The CDR3 DNA follows: TGCGCCAGCAGCTTGAATAGCGTCCAAGAGACCCAGTACTTC. Protein sequence: CASSLNSVQETQYF.

This chain links TRBV2 with TRBJ2-2, with D possibly being TRBD1 (5 bases). The germline CDR1 and CDR2 sequences are SNHLY and FYNNEI. This CDR3 contains 15 residues. Trimming took off 8 bases at V and 0 bases at J, with 13 bases between the two ends. The CDR3 loop is CASGHGQSNTGELFF. The CDR3 region has the DNA TGTGCCAGCGGACACGGCCAGTCGAACACCGGGGAGCTGTTTTTT. The complete variable domain, with remaining parts taken from reference TRBV2 and TRBJ2-2, reads EPEVTQTPSHQVTQMGQEVILRCVPISNHLYFYWYRQILGQKVEFLVSFYNNEISEKSEIFDDQFSVERPDGSNFTLKIRSTKLEDSAMYFCASGHGQSNTGELFFGEGSRLTVL.

The chain joins TRBV9 to TRBJ1-1; possibly TRBD1 for D (6 bases). The CDR3 extends over 13 amino acids. Germline CDR1 is SGDLS and CDR2 is YYNGEE. Trimming shortened V by 0 bases and J by 6 bases, and 9 bases separated the two germline ends. CDR3 coding DNA: TGTGCCAGCAGCGTAGGGGACAACGCTGAAGCTTTCTTT. It specifies CASSVGDNAEAFF.

J is TRBJ2-7 and V is TRBV6-1; 11 bases are a match to TRBD1. Trimming at V came to 4 bases and at J to 5 bases, leaving 13 bases not matched to a gene. Germline values: CDR1 MNHNS, CDR2 SASEGT. The CDR3 runs 17 residues. The CDR3 nucleotides are TGTGCCAGCAGTGTCCTTACTCCGGGACAGGGGGTCGACGAGCAGTACTTC. It encodes CASSVLTPGQGVDEQYF.

This chain joins TRBV5-6 and TRBJ1-5; D gene uncertain. CDR1 and CDR2 from the germline V gene are SGHDT and YYEEEE. Between the trimmed V and J ends, which lost 3 bases and 7 bases, there was a span of 14 bases. The CDR3 length is 14 residues. CDR3 region: CASSSRHLAQPQHF. CDR3 in DNA: TGTGCCAGCAGCTCGCGTCACCTAGCCCAGCCCCAGCATTTT.